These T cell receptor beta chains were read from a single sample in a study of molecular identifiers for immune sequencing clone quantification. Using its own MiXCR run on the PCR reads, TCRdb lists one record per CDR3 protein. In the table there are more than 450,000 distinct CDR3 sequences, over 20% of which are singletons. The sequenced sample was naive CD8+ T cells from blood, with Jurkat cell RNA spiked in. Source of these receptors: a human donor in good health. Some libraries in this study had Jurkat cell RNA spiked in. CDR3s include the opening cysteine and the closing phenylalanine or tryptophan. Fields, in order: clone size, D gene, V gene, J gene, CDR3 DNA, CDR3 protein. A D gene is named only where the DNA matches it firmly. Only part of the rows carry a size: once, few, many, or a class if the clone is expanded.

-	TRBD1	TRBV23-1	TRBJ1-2	TGCGCCACCGGGGACAGGTTCGACTACACCTTC	CATGDRFDYTF
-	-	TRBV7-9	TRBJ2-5	TGTGCCAGCAGCCACGGGGTAGCAGCAGAGACCCAGTACTTC	CASSHGVAAETQYF
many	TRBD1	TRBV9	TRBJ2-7	TGTGCCAGCAGCGGAACAGGGGACTCCTACGAGCAGTACTTC	CASSGTGDSYEQYF
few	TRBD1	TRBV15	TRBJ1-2	TGTGCCACGCGCCATCAGGGGGCTTATGGCTACACCTTC	CATRHQGAYGYTF
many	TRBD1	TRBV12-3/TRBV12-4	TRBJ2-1	TGTGCCAGCAGTCTCCCGGGACAGGGAAAGTTCTTC	CASSLPGQGKFF
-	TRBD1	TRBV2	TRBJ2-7	TGTACCAGCAGCCCCGGGACAGACTACGAGCAGTACTTC	CTSSPGTDYEQYF
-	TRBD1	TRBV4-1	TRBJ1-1	TGCGCCAGCAGGCCCTGGACAGGACCATATAAAATGAACACTGAAGCTTTCTTT	CASRPWTGPYKMNTEAFF
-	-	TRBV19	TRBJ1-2	TGTGCCAGTAGTATCAAGCCGGCAATACCCTATGGCTACACCTTC	CASSIKPAIPYGYTF
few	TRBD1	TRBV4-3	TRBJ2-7	TGCGCCAGCAGCCAAGGTGTGACAGGGGTCGAGCAGTACTTC	CASSQGVTGVEQYF
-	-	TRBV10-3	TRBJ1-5	TGTGCCATCAGTGACCACAGGGAATCTGGCAATCAGCCCCAGCATTTT	CAISDHRESGNQPQHF
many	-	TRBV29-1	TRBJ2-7	TGCAGCGTTGAAGTTGTGGGGCAGGGTTACGAGCAGTACTTC	CSVEVVGQGYEQYF
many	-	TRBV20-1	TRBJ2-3	TGCAGTGCTAGAGATTGGGCAGCTAGCACAGATACGCAGTATTTT	CSARDWAASTDTQYF
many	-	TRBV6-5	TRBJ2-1	TGTGCCAGCAGTTACTCCGCAGCCGACAATGAGCAGTTCTTC	CASSYSAADNEQFF
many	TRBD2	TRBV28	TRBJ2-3	TGTGCCAGCAGTCCCAAAGCGGGATTTGTAGATACGCAGTATTTT	CASSPKAGFVDTQYF
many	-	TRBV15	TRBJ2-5	TGTGCCACCAGCATCGGCAGGGGAGATCAAGAGACCCAGTACTTC	CATSIGRGDQETQYF
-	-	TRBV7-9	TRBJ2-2	TGTGCCAGCACCCATTCGGGCGGGGCGGGCACCGGGGAGCTGTTTTTT	CASTHSGGAGTGELFF
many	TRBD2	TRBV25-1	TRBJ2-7	TGTGCCAGCAGTGTTACTAGCGGGAGGCACGAGCAGTACTTC	CASSVTSGRHEQYF
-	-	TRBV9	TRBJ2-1	TGTGCCAGCAGCGTAGGAGTAGGTGGAGGCGGTGAGCAGTTCTTC	CASSVGVGGGGEQFF
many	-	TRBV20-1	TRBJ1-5	TGCAGTGCGGCGGGTGATAGCAATCAGCCCCAGCATTTT	CSAAGDSNQPQHF
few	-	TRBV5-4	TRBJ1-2	TGTGCCAGCAGCTCCGGCCGGGTAGGAGAGGTCGGCTACACCTTC	CASSSGRVGEVGYTF
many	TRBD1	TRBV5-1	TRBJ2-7	TGCGCCAGCAGCTTGGACCGGACAGGGAGCTCCTACGAGCAGTACTTC	CASSLDRTGSSYEQYF
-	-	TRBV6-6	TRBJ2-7	TGTGCCAGCAGTTACCCCTCCTCGCCGCAGTGCTTC	CASSYPSSPQCF
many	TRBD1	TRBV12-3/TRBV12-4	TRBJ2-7	TGTGCCAGCAGTTTAGTGGGACAGGACTCCGAGCAGTACTTC	CASSLVGQDSEQYF
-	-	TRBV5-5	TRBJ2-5	TGTGCCAGCAGCTTCTATGGGGCCCCTAGTCAAGAGACCCAGTACTTC	CASSFYGAPSQETQYF
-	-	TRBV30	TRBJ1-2	TGTGCCTGGAGTCCCATGCGGGCCCCCGGTGGCTATGGCTACACCTTC	CAWSPMRAPGGYGYTF
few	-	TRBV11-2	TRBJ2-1	TGTGCCAGCAGCTTTGAGCCGGGCTATGAGCAGTTCTTC	CASSFEPGYEQFF
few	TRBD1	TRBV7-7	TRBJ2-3	TGTGCTAGCAGCTTAGGGGACAGGGTTACAGATACGCAGTATTTT	CASSLGDRVTDTQYF